This entry concerns a single T cell receptor (beta chain). Its matching antigen is unknown. The data were taken from a study of cytomegalovirus exposure and HLA in healthy donors. Study as a whole: Approximately 190 million T cells yielded roughly 100 million unique TCR beta sequences, as an earlier analysis found. Study results and limitations: Productive status was seen about 87% or about 30% of the time for most TCR beta V segments in an earlier analysis. Compared with the roughly 670-donor mean, an Asian-associated ancestry cluster reportedly had fewer N-insertions, according to a later analysis.

V shed 10 bases and J shed 2 bases, with 15 bases lying between them. CDR1 and CDR2 (germline): MNHEY, SMNVEV (reference sequence). CDR3 length equals 14 residues. Amplification used 60 Vbeta primers and 13 Jbeta primers. Using immunoSEQ multiplex PCR, the repertoire was profiled, and TCRdb retains in-frame clones only, with some absent. This sample carries around 210,000 clones, roughly three quarters of them seen once, and the ten largest clones take 0.35% to 0.5%. Sequencing was done on a sample of PBMCs. The source of this sequence is a male donor in good health and CMV-seropositive. The chain links TRBV27 to TRBJ2-1; possibly TRBD2 for D (6 bases). In DNA, the CDR3 is TGTGCCACCTCAAGAGCGGGCCCCTACAATGAGCAGTTCTTC. Translation gives CATSRAGPYNEQFF.